This TCR beta chain came from a study of T cells in localized non-small cell lung cancer. General observations from the study: Peak T cell clonality was found in uninvolved adjacent lung, exceeding tumor. Multi-region tumor sequencing was not done, so intratumor heterogeneity could not be excluded. Appearances in adjacent lung were noted for a median 57 of the top 100 tumor clones. With higher T cell density in blood came longer overall survival.

The data were produced by immunoSEQ multiplex PCR, yet TCRdb's version contains in-frame clones alone and is incomplete. The table records around 50,000 clones, more than 75% of them present only once. A note on this clone: The antigen remains undetermined.

The CDR3 is 18 amino acids. Germline-derived CDR1 and CDR2 are SEHNR and FQNEAQ (reference sequence). V lost 5 bases to trimming and J lost 5 bases; unmatched junction nucleotides: 14. This chain joins TRBV7-9 and TRBJ2-2; TRBD2 aligns across 10 bases. This sequence originates from a female donor with stage II lung adenocarcinoma. Sequences were derived from PBMCs, sampled before any cancer treatment. This chain's CDR3 is CASSPRSGASGGTGELFF. The DNA of the CDR3 is TGTGCCAGCAGCCCACGTTCAGGGGCTAGCGGGGGTACCGGGGAGCTGTTTTTT.